A single sample is the source of the 17 T cell receptor beta chains below, sequenced in a study of beta chain features in type 1 diabetes. What was sequenced were expressed TCRB transcripts, since all of the isolated RNA had been reverse transcribed. This table comes from immunoSEQ multiplex PCR, and its TCRdb copy is limited to in-frame clones, with some not included. The sample carries 200,000 to 250,000 clones, over 65% recorded once. Sequencing was done on a sample of naive CD4+ T cells from blood. These receptors all come from a man aged 25 to 40 in good health.

The chain combines TRBV1 with TRBJ2-1. TRBV1 is marked as a pseudogene. The CDR3 extends over 17 amino acids. CDR3 nucleotide sequence: TGCACCAGCAGCCAAGAAACCGGGGCGAGCTCCTACAATGAGCAGTTCTTC. This translates into CTSSQETGASSYNEQFF.

This chain joins TRBV30 and TRBJ1-6, with TRBD1 matching over 8 bases. The CDR3 has 14 residues. V lost 7 bases to trimming and J lost 10 bases; unmatched junction nucleotides: 12. Looked up from germline, CDR1 is GTSNPN and CDR2 is SVGIG (reference sequence). The CDR3 sequence: CAYRTGFPKSPLHF. The DNA for the CDR3 is TGTGCCTACCGGACAGGGTTTCCAAAATCACCCCTCCACTTT.

This sequence joins TRBV5-4 and TRBJ2-6, with D perhaps TRBD1 or TRBD2 (5 bases each). V shed 2 bases and J shed 2 bases, with 11 bases lying between them. The CDR3 spans 16 residues. CDR1 and CDR2 (germline): SGHNT, YYREEE (reference sequence). CDR3 amino acids: CASSFGAPAGANVLTF. The DNA of the CDR3 is TGTGCCAGCAGCTTCGGGGCGCCGGCTGGGGCCAACGTCCTGACTTTC.

In this sample, this clone turned up once. This chain links TRBV28 with TRBJ2-7; D is possibly TRBD1 (6 bases). The CDR3 is 15 residues long. Looked up from germline, CDR1 is MDHEN and CDR2 is SYDVKM. With 6 bases removed from V and 2 bases from J, the gap between germline ends came to 17 bases. CDR3 residues: CASRTHRDTPYEQYF. In DNA form, the CDR3 reads TGTGCCAGCAGGACCCACCGGGACACCCCCTACGAGCAGTACTTC.

The chain is built from TRBV4-1 and TRBJ2-4, with D possibly being TRBD1 (5 bases). V lost 0 bases to trimming and J lost 2 bases, with 8 bases between them. There are 15 residues in the CDR3. The germline gives CDR1 MGHRA, CDR2 YSYEKL. The CDR3 reads CASSQEGATKNIQYF. DNA of the CDR3: TGCGCCAGCAGCCAAGAAGGGGCTACCAAAAACATTCAGTACTTC.

Concerning this clone: Additional DNA sequences in this sample encode the identical CDR3. This chain links TRBV29-1 with TRBJ2-3; 12 positions agree with TRBD2. Looked up from germline, CDR1 is SQVTM and CDR2 is ANQGSEA. The V segment lost 7 bases and the J segment 4 bases; nucleotides outside the gene matches: 0. The CDR3 spans 12 residues. The CDR3 reads CSGLAGADTQYF. CDR3 DNA sequence: TGCAGCGGACTAGCGGGAGCAGATACGCAGTATTTT.

Notes on this clone: The same CDR3 can be traced to other DNA sequences in this sample. This rearrangement joins TRBV30 to TRBJ1-2; D gene uncertain. Trimming left V 0 bases short and J 4 bases short, with 6 bases between. This CDR3 has 12 amino acids. Germline CDR1 reads GTSNPN; CDR2 reads SVGIG (reference sequence). The CDR3 sequence is CAWSVRAYGYTF. In DNA, the CDR3 is TGTGCCTGGAGTGTACGCGCCTATGGCTACACCTTC. The entire variable domain, with the rest obtained from reference TRBV30 and TRBJ1-2, is as follows: SQTIHQWPATLVQPVGSPLSLECTVEGTSNPNLYWYRQAAGRGLQLLFYSVGIGQISSEVPQNLSASRPQDRQFILSSKKLLLSDSGFYLCAWSVRAYGYTFGSGTRLTVV.

CDR3 DNA sequence: TGTGCCAGCAGCTTAGTTGGGACTAGCGGGAGAGCTGGGGCCAACGTCCTGACTTTC. Residues: CASSLVGTSGRAGANVLTF. The rearrangement uses TRBV11-2 and TRBJ2-6; 14 bases agree with TRBD2. CDR1 SGHAT and CDR2 FQNNGV come from the germline V gene. The junction had 4 bases not matched to a gene; V was cut back by 1 base and J by 2 bases. The CDR3 runs 19 residues.

This clone has a single count. The gene calls are TRBV7-2 and TRBJ2-5; D remains ambiguous. Germline V gene data show CDR1 as SGHTA and CDR2 as FQGNSA. The CDR3 runs to 12 residues. The V and J ends lost 3 bases and 5 bases respectively, with 7 bases between them. The CDR3 sequence is CASSFAWETQYF. The CDR3 DNA follows: TGTGCCAGCAGCTTTGCTTGGGAGACCCAGTACTTC.

This rearrangement joins TRBV29-1 to TRBJ1-1; D is uncertain. Germline V gene data show CDR1 as SQVTM and CDR2 as ANQGSEA. The length of the CDR3 is 12 residues. The germline V and J ends were trimmed by 1 base and 0 bases, with 3 bases remaining between them. The CDR3 reads CSVEVMNTEAFF. The DNA of the CDR3 is TGCAGCGTTGAAGTAATGAACACTGAAGCTTTCTTT.

The V and J genes are TRBV30 and TRBJ2-5, with a possible D match to TRBD2 (6 bases). This CDR3 is built from 13 residues. Germline CDR1 is GTSNPN and CDR2 is SVGIG (reference sequence). V lost 2 bases and J 1 base, leaving 8 bases between the germline ends. The CDR3 sequence is CAWSNSGQETQYF. Here the CDR3 DNA reads TGTGCCTGGAGTAATAGCGGCCAAGAGACCCAGTACTTC.

This clone was counted between two and nine times. The chain is built from TRBV10-3 and TRBJ2-7, with D possibly called TRBD1 or TRBD2 (6 bases each). CDR1 ENHRY and CDR2 SYGVKD come from the germline V gene. This CDR3 spans 16 amino acids. Trimming removed 7 bases from V and 3 bases from J, with 22 bases in between. This chain's CDR3 is CAITNGGGRGVYEQYF. Here the CDR3 DNA reads TGTGCCATCACGAACGGGGGCGGCAGGGGAGTCTACGAGCAGTACTTC.

This chain joins TRBV29-1 and TRBJ2-1; TRBD1 matches 10 bases. The CDR3 runs 13 residues. V trimming: 6 bases; J trimming: 8 bases; junction bases outside the gene matches: 7. Germline V gene data show CDR1 as SQVTM and CDR2 as ANQGSEA. This CDR3 is CSVDRGRNHEQFF. CDR3 DNA: TGCAGCGTAGACAGGGGGCGAAATCATGAGCAGTTCTTC.

The J gene is TRBJ2-5, the V gene TRBV13, with 9 bases lining up with TRBD1. Germline-derived CDR1 and CDR2 are PRHDT and FYEKMQ (reference sequence). This CDR3 has 15 residues. The V gene end was trimmed by 6 bases and the J gene end by 6 bases; junction bases not matched to a gene: 11. The CDR3 loop is CASSTLQGAGKTQYF. CDR3 nucleotide sequence: TGTGCCAGCAGTACTCTACAGGGGGCGGGGAAGACCCAGTACTTC.

The V gene is TRBV4-1, the J gene TRBJ2-1, with D perhaps TRBD1 or TRBD2 (6 bases each). V was cut by 4 bases and J by 6 bases, with 13 bases left in between. CDR3 length equals 14 residues. The germline V gene encodes CDR1 MGHRA and CDR2 YSYEKL. The CDR3 bases are TGCGCCAGCAGCCCCTTGGGGGGCCCCAATGAGCAGTTCTTC. This codes for CASSPLGGPNEQFF.

V usage is TRBV30 and J usage is TRBJ2-7, with 8 bases aligning to TRBD2. Germline V gives CDR1 GTSNPN, CDR2 SVGIG (reference sequence). With 2 bases clipped from V and 0 bases from J, the junction kept 9 bases outside the gene matches. The CDR3 runs 16 residues. The CDR3 nucleotides read TGTGCCTGGAGTTGGAGCGGGGGTTCTTACTCCTACGAGCAGTACTTC. Protein sequence: CAWSWSGGSYSYEQYF.

CDR3 bases: TGCAGCGTTGAAGGAGGACAGTACTATGGCTACACCTTC. This encodes CSVEGGQYYGYTF. The chain employs TRBV29-1 and TRBJ1-2; tentative D call: TRBD1 (6 bases). Per germline, CDR1 SQVTM and CDR2 ANQGSEA. The CDR3 loop spans 13 amino acids. Trimming removed 1 base from V and 3 bases from J, with 9 bases in between. The entire variable domain, with the rest obtained from reference TRBV29-1 and TRBJ1-2, is as follows: SAVISQKPSRDICQRGTSLTIQCQVDSQVTMMFWYRQQPGQSLTLIATANQGSEATYESGFVIDKFPISRPNLTFSTLTVSNMSPEDSSIYLCSVEGGQYYGYTFGSGTRLTVV.